Presented here are 2 T cell receptor beta chains from one specimen sequenced in a study of cytomegalovirus exposure and HLA in healthy donors. PCR involved 60 Vbeta and 13 Jbeta primers. Clones were read by immunoSEQ multiplex PCR, and TCRdb kept only the in-frame ones, dropping some. Of about 170,000 clones listed, roughly 80% were seen once; the top ten hold less than 3%. Sequencing used PBMCs. These TCRs come from a male donor in good health and CMV-seronegative.

Turning to this clone: Germline and junction disagree at one end, which may indicate a read error. This rearrangement joins TRBV5-6 to TRBJ1-2, with TRBD1 matching over 8 bases. The CDR3 is 13 amino acids. Germline V lookup: CDR1 SGHDT, CDR2 YYEEEE. The DNA of the CDR3 is TGTGCCAGCAGTTCAGGACAGGGCTATGGCTACCCCTTC. Amino acid sequence: CASSSGQGYGYPF. Based on the CDR3 plus reference TRBV5-6 and TRBJ1-2, the full variable domain is DAGVTQSPTHLIKTRGQQVTLRCSPKSGHDTVSWYQQALGQGPQFIFQYYEEEERQRGNFPDRFSGHQFPNYSSELNVNALLLGDSALYLCASSSGQGYGYPFGSGTRLTVV.

The V call is TRBV7-2, the J call TRBJ1-6, with 7 bases that match TRBD1. The V and J ends lost 3 bases and 6 bases, in that order; junction bases with no gene match: 2. Germline CDR1 is SGHTA and CDR2 is FQGNSA. This CDR3 is 14 amino acids long. CDR3 sequence reads: CASSFGTANSPLHF. The CDR3 DNA sequence: TGTGCCAGCAGCTTTGGGACAGCTAATTCACCCCTCCACTTT.